This T cell receptor (beta chain) originates from a study of blood T cell repertoires in COVID-19. This CDR3 contains 14 residues. V gave up 4 bases and J gave up 4 bases; unmatched junction bases: 9. Germline V gives CDR1 SQVTM, CDR2 ANQGSEA. Authors' processing steps: Amplifying reference gene primers gave estimates of nucleated cell counts. The table came from immunoSEQ multiplex PCR; TCRdb's copy has only in-frame clones and leaves some out. The V and J calls and clone size were taken over from that table, and D and trimming were inferred from the DNA. The table records some 500,000 clones, 88% of them present only once. The cohort comprised adults aged about 18 to 100 years residing in about 25 US areas. Cohort allocation depended upon clinical history that participants reported. In Cohort 3, a recovered donor had either two negative PCRs, clearance, or symptom resolution.

Sequencing was performed on PBMCs or T cells enriched from blood (not recorded which). This sequence joins TRBV29-1 and TRBJ2-5, with TRBD1 identical over 7 bases. The source of this sequence is a woman aged 40 to 49 who had recovered from COVID-19. The CDR3 loop is CSVVKGGFGETQYF. CDR3 DNA sequence: TGCAGCGTTGTAAAAGGGGGCTTTGGAGAGACCCAGTACTTC.